These T cell receptor beta chains were read from a single sample in a study of T cell repertoires in cytomegalovirus infection. One entry per CDR3 protein, called by TCRdb with MiXCR from the reads. Of a few hundred thousand distinct CDR3 sequences in the sample, under 45% were seen once. The antigens for these receptors are not known. The sample was cultured PBMCs, taken from culture after CMV antigen stimulation. These receptors were taken from a human donor in good health (CMV status not recorded). Some clones in this sample may be carry-over from other donors' samples. The CDR3 runs from the conserved cysteine through the conserved F or W. Each record gives: CDR3 length, D gene, J gene, V gene, clone size, CDR3 DNA, CDR3 protein. The D gene is left open where the match is weak. Size is omitted from some rows. Given values are once, few, many or a class for expanded clones.

length: 17
D: TRBD1
J: TRBJ2-2
V: TRBV12-3/TRBV12-4
size: -
DNA: TGTGCCAGCAGTAACACCCAGGGGACAGGGTACACCGGGGAGCTGTTTTTT
CDR3: CASSNTQGTGYTGELFF

length: 14
D: TRBD1
J: TRBJ1-5
V: TRBV12-3/TRBV12-4
size: -
DNA: TGTGCCAGCAGGGGGACAGGGAGATACCAGCCCCAGCATTTT
CDR3: CASRGTGRYQPQHF

length: 13
D: TRBD1
J: TRBJ2-7
V: TRBV6-1
size: -
DNA: TGTGCCAGCCGACAGGGGCCCTCCTACGAGCAGTACTTC
CDR3: CASRQGPSYEQYF

length: 13
D: -
J: TRBJ2-3
V: TRBV5-6
size: -
DNA: TGTGCCAGCAGCCTTCTCCAGATGGATACGCAGTATTTT
CDR3: CASSLLQMDTQYF

length: 15
D: -
J: TRBJ2-7
V: TRBV7-6
size: -
DNA: TGTGCCAGCAGCTTATACCCAGGGAAGGACTACGAGCAGTACTTC
CDR3: CASSLYPGKDYEQYF

length: 12
D: -
J: TRBJ1-5
V: TRBV12-3/TRBV12-4
size: once
DNA: TGTGCCAGCAGTTTTGATGGTCAGCCCCAGCATTTT
CDR3: CASSFDGQPQHF

length: 16
D: TRBD2
J: TRBJ2-2
V: TRBV11-2
size: -
DNA: TGTGCCAGCAGAATTCTAGCGGGAGGGCCGGCCGGGGAGCTGTTTTTT
CDR3: CASRILAGGPAGELFF

length: 15
D: TRBD2
J: TRBJ2-5
V: TRBV4-1
size: few
DNA: TGCGCCAGCAGCGCCTCAAGCGGGAGTTCAGAGACCCAGTACTTC
CDR3: CASSASSGSSETQYF

length: 12
D: -
J: TRBJ2-7
V: TRBV20-1
size: few
DNA: TGCAGTGCTAGGGGTGACAACTACGAGCAGTACTTC
CDR3: CSARGDNYEQYF

length: 14
D: -
J: TRBJ2-3
V: TRBV5-4
size: -
DNA: TGTGCCAGCAGCTCCGGACAGATTACAGATACGCAGTATTTT
CDR3: CASSSGQITDTQYF

length: 14
D: TRBD1
J: TRBJ2-7
V: TRBV7-8
size: few
DNA: TGTGCCAGCAGCCTGGGACAGCGAACCTACGAGCAGTACTTC
CDR3: CASSLGQRTYEQYF

length: 15
D: -
J: TRBJ2-7
V: TRBV27
size: -
DNA: TGTGCCAGCAGTCGGGGACCCTCCAGCTCCTACGAGCAGTACTTC
CDR3: CASSRGPSSSYEQYF

length: 12
D: -
J: TRBJ2-1
V: TRBV7-2
size: -
DNA: TGTGCCAGCAGCTTAGTGAGGGTTGAGCAGTTCTTC
CDR3: CASSLVRVEQFF

length: 16
D: TRBD2
J: TRBJ2-1
V: TRBV7-8
size: few
DNA: TGTGCCAGCAGCGCCCTTAATGGCGGGGGGAACAATGAGCAGTTCTTC
CDR3: CASSALNGGGNNEQFF

length: 16
D: TRBD1
J: TRBJ1-2
V: TRBV18
size: few
DNA: TGTGCCAGCTCACCGCCCGGGACAGGGGACCACTATGGCTACACCTTC
CDR3: CASSPPGTGDHYGYTF

length: 14
D: -
J: TRBJ1-3
V: TRBV2
size: -
DNA: TGTGCCAGCAGCGGGATGGCCAGGGGAAACACCATATATTTT
CDR3: CASSGMARGNTIYF

length: 14
D: -
J: TRBJ2-3
V: TRBV12-5
size: -
DNA: TGTGCTAGTGGTTTCGGTCAGTCCACAGATACGCAGTATTTT
CDR3: CASGFGQSTDTQYF

length: 13
D: -
J: TRBJ2-1
V: TRBV7-2
size: many
DNA: TGTGCCAGCAGCCTTAGGGACTACAATGAGCAGTTCTTC
CDR3: CASSLRDYNEQFF

length: 15
D: -
J: TRBJ1-5
V: TRBV5-6
size: -
DNA: TGTGCCAGCAGCCCCTTCCTTGACGGCAATCAGCCCCAGCATTTT
CDR3: CASSPFLDGNQPQHF

length: 14
D: -
J: TRBJ1-1
V: TRBV27
size: -
DNA: TGTGCCAGCAGTTTATGGTGGGGGGCCACTGAAGCTTTCTTT
CDR3: CASSLWWGATEAFF

length: 13
D: -
J: TRBJ2-1
V: TRBV2
size: few
DNA: TGTGCCAGCACGCAAATCTCCTACAATGAGCAGTTCTTC
CDR3: CASTQISYNEQFF

length: 17
D: -
J: TRBJ2-6
V: TRBV27
size: -
DNA: TGTGCCAGCAGTTCCCCGCCAGGGTATGGAGGGGCCAACGTCCTGACTTTC
CDR3: CASSSPPGYGGANVLTF

length: 13
D: -
J: TRBJ2-5
V: TRBV19
size: -
DNA: TGTGCCAGTAGTGTCAGGACTCTCGGGACCCAGTACTTC
CDR3: CASSVRTLGTQYF

length: 15
D: TRBD1
J: TRBJ2-2
V: TRBV7-9
size: -
DNA: TGTGCCAGCAGCTTGGGGACAGTTTATACCGGGGAGCTGTTTTTT
CDR3: CASSLGTVYTGELFF

length: 20
D: TRBD1
J: TRBJ2-1
V: TRBV7-8
size: many
DNA: TGTGCCAGCAGCGGGACGCGGGACAGGGCGTTTCTCAGCTCCTACAATGAGCAGTTCTTC
CDR3: CASSGTRDRAFLSSYNEQFF

length: 14
D: -
J: TRBJ2-1
V: TRBV6-2/TRBV6-3
size: -
DNA: TGTGCCAGCATCCCGGGACCGAGGGACAATGAGCAGTTCTTC
CDR3: CASIPGPRDNEQFF

length: 15
D: TRBD1
J: TRBJ1-5
V: TRBV7-2
size: -
DNA: TGTGCCAGCAGCTTGGACAGGCTTAGCAATCAGCCCCAGCATTTT
CDR3: CASSLDRLSNQPQHF

length: 15
D: -
J: TRBJ1-1
V: TRBV7-9
size: many
DNA: TGTGCCAGCAGCTTTGGGGGGGGGACCTACACTGAAGCTTTCTTT
CDR3: CASSFGGGTYTEAFF

length: 15
D: TRBD1
J: TRBJ2-5
V: TRBV7-7
size: few
DNA: TGTGCCAGCAGCCTCGGGACAGGGAACCAAGAGACCCAGTACTTC
CDR3: CASSLGTGNQETQYF

length: 13
D: -
J: TRBJ1-1
V: TRBV6-1
size: -
DNA: TGTGCCAGCAGTGCTTATGGTCCCACTGAAGCTTTCTTT
CDR3: CASSAYGPTEAFF

length: 20
D: TRBD1
J: TRBJ1-4
V: TRBV6-6
size: -
DNA: TGTGCCAGCAACCGGGACAGGAGGTTTCGGGAGAACCCAACTAATGAAAAACTGTTTTTT
CDR3: CASNRDRRFRENPTNEKLFF

length: 18
D: -
J: TRBJ2-6
V: TRBV4-1
size: -
DNA: TGCGCCAGCAGCCAAGATGGCAACAGCTTTTCGGGGGCCAACGTCCTGACTTTC
CDR3: CASSQDGNSFSGANVLTF

length: 13
D: -
J: TRBJ2-3
V: TRBV7-2
size: -
DNA: TGTGCCAGCAGCTTTCAAATCACAGATACGCAGTATTTT
CDR3: CASSFQITDTQYF

length: 14
D: -
J: TRBJ2-1
V: TRBV28
size: few
DNA: TGTGCCAGCAGTTGGTCGGGTTCATTAAATGAGCAGTTCTTC
CDR3: CASSWSGSLNEQFF

length: 17
D: -
J: TRBJ2-7
V: TRBV5-6
size: -
DNA: TGTGCCAGCAGCTCCTATGGGGGGGCCCTCAGGCTTTACGAGCAGTACTTC
CDR3: CASSSYGGALRLYEQYF

length: 13
D: -
J: TRBJ1-1
V: TRBV11-2
size: -
DNA: TGTGCCAGCAGCTTAACAACCCAGTCTGAAGCTTTCTTT
CDR3: CASSLTTQSEAFF

length: 15
D: -
J: TRBJ2-1
V: TRBV7-2
size: -
DNA: TGTGCCAGCAGCTTAGGGGGCCTCAACTACAATGAGCAGTTCTTC
CDR3: CASSLGGLNYNEQFF

length: 15
D: TRBD2
J: TRBJ2-1
V: TRBV7-2
size: -
DNA: TGTGCCAGCTCCAAAACTAGCGGCGGGCGAGATGAGCAGTTCTTC
CDR3: CASSKTSGGRDEQFF

length: 13
D: -
J: TRBJ2-4
V: TRBV5-6
size: -
DNA: TGTGCCAGCAGCTTGGACAGGAGTGACATTCAGTACTTC
CDR3: CASSLDRSDIQYF

length: 14
D: -
J: TRBJ1-2
V: TRBV10-3
size: -
DNA: TGTGCCATCAGTTTTAGGCCGGAGAAATATGGCTACACCTTC
CDR3: CAISFRPEKYGYTF

length: 13
D: -
J: TRBJ1-1
V: TRBV12-3/TRBV12-4
size: few
DNA: TGTGCCAGCAGTTTATCAGGGTCCGCTGAAGCTTTCTTT
CDR3: CASSLSGSAEAFF

length: 16
D: -
J: TRBJ2-4
V: TRBV20-1
size: -
DNA: TGCAGTGCTAGAGTGGGGGGGGCGAAAGCCAAAAACATTCAGTACTTC
CDR3: CSARVGGAKAKNIQYF

length: 16
D: TRBD2
J: TRBJ2-7
V: TRBV7-4
size: -
DNA: TGTGCCAGCAGCGCCTCCGGGGGGAGTCTCGTCTACGAGCAGTACTTC
CDR3: CASSASGGSLVYEQYF

length: 17
D: TRBD1
J: TRBJ1-5
V: TRBV14
size: -
DNA: TGTGCCAGCAGCCAAGATAAGGACAGGGGGGCAAGTCAGCCCCAGCATTTT
CDR3: CASSQDKDRGASQPQHF

length: 13
D: -
J: TRBJ1-1
V: TRBV11-2
size: few
DNA: TGTGCCAGCAGCTTAGCTCCCCAAAGGGAAGCTTTCTTT
CDR3: CASSLAPQREAFF

length: 15
D: -
J: TRBJ1-1
V: TRBV6-5
size: once
DNA: TGTGCCAGCAGTTACTCTGAGGGGGTCTTTGGTGAAGCTTTCTTT
CDR3: CASSYSEGVFGEAFF

length: 12
D: -
J: TRBJ2-5
V: TRBV6-2/TRBV6-3
size: -
DNA: TGTGCCAGTGCAAGGTTCCGAGAGACCCAGTACTTC
CDR3: CASARFRETQYF

length: 16
D: -
J: TRBJ1-5
V: TRBV6-1
size: few
DNA: TGTGCCAGCAGTGCCTTGGCCGTCTATAGCAATCAGCCCCAGCATTTT
CDR3: CASSALAVYSNQPQHF

length: 15
D: -
J: TRBJ1-3
V: TRBV7-2
size: few
DNA: TGTGCCAGCAGCTTCGACAGCGTCTCTGGAAACACCATATATTTT
CDR3: CASSFDSVSGNTIYF

length: 13
D: -
J: TRBJ1-5
V: TRBV6-1
size: -
DNA: TGTGCCAGCAGTCACGGACGGGAACAGCCCCAGCATTTT
CDR3: CASSHGREQPQHF

length: 14
D: -
J: TRBJ2-5
V: TRBV12-3/TRBV12-4
size: few
DNA: TGTGCCAGCAGTCGGGACCAGATTCAAGAGACCCAGTACTTC
CDR3: CASSRDQIQETQYF

length: 14
D: -
J: TRBJ1-5
V: TRBV2
size: few
DNA: TGTGCCAGCACCGGAGGGAATGAGGATCAGCCCCAGCATTTT
CDR3: CASTGGNEDQPQHF

length: 11
D: -
J: TRBJ2-3
V: TRBV12-3/TRBV12-4
size: -
DNA: TGTGCCAGCACCTGGGGGGATACGCAGTATTTT
CDR3: CASTWGDTQYF

length: 13
D: -
J: TRBJ1-6
V: TRBV12-3/TRBV12-4
size: few
DNA: TGTGCCAGCAGTTTAAGGGGTGCTTCACCCCTCCACTTT
CDR3: CASSLRGASPLHF